These 9 T cell receptor beta chains share one sample of origin, sequenced in a study of cytomegalovirus exposure and HLA in healthy donors. PCR primers comprised 60 Vbeta and 13 Jbeta primers. TCRdb keeps only in-frame clones here, not all; method: immunoSEQ multiplex PCR. Among approximately 170,000 clones listed, approximately 84% were seen once. Sequencing was done on a sample of PBMCs. Receptors were obtained from a man aged 30 to 45 in good health and CMV-seropositive.

The genes are TRBV5-4 and TRBJ1-2, with D possibly TRBD1 on 6 matching bases. The CDR3 has 16 residues. The V gene's germline CDR1 is SGHNT and CDR2 YYREEE (reference sequence). V dropped 0 bases and J dropped 4 bases, with 16 bases sitting between them. DNA of the CDR3: TGTGCCAGCAGCTTGGGGAGAGGGAGGGGGTCCTATGGCTACACCTTC. Translated, it gives CASSLGRGRGSYGYTF. The whole variable domain, remainder taken from reference TRBV5-4 and TRBJ1-2, is ETGVTQSPTHLIKTRGQQVTLRCSSQSGHNTVSWYQQALGQGPQFIFQYYREEENGRGNFPPRFSGLQFPNYSSELNVNALELDDSALYLCASSLGRGRGSYGYTFGSGTRLTVV.

The V and J genes are TRBV4-3 and TRBJ2-2; perhaps TRBD2 as D (5 bases). Germline V gene sequence: CDR1 LGHNA, CDR2 YSLEER. V lost 1 base, J lost 7 bases, and 10 bases lay in between. CDR3 length: 14 residues. The DNA of the CDR3 is TGCGCCAGCAGCCAAGGGAGAGGGATCGGGGAGCTGTTTTTT. Encoded protein: CASSQGRGIGELFF.

DNA for the CDR3: TGTGCCATCAGCGCGACAGGGGAGAGATGGACTAATGAAAAACTGTTTTTT. Amino acids: CAISATGERWTNEKLFF. This chain connects TRBV10-3 to TRBJ1-4, with 8 bases that match TRBD1. The CDR3 length is 17 residues. Unmatched junction bases numbered 11, after V lost 6 bases and J lost 2 bases. Germline V gene sequence: CDR1 ENHRY, CDR2 SYGVKD.

The chain has TRBV6-1 and TRBJ2-3, with D hard to call. Germline V gene sequence: CDR1 MNHNS, CDR2 SASEGT. The CDR3 contains 16 residues. V lost 3 bases and J 2 bases, leaving 15 bases between the germline ends. The CDR3 loop is CASSEYESSTTDTQYF. CDR3 bases: TGTGCCAGCAGTGAGTACGAATCATCTACCACAGATACGCAGTATTTT.

V and J are TRBV11-2 and TRBJ2-1; possibly TRBD1 for D (6 bases). Between the trimmed V and J ends, which lost 2 bases and 2 bases, there was a span of 16 bases. The CDR3 totals 17 residues. Germline V gene sequence: CDR1 SGHAT, CDR2 FQNNGV. The CDR3 DNA reads TGTGCCAGCAGCTTAAGTCCAGGGGAAGTACCCTACAATGAGCAGTTCTTC. Its protein is CASSLSPGEVPYNEQFF. Full variable domain (outside the CDR3, taken from reference TRBV11-2 and TRBJ2-1): EAGVAQSPRYKIIEKRQSVAFWCNPISGHATLYWYQQILGQGPKLLIQFQNNGVVDDSQLPKDRFSAERLKGVDSTLKIQPAKLEDSAVYLCASSLSPGEVPYNEQFFGPGTRLTVL.

The chain combines TRBV6-5 with TRBJ1-2; possible D gene TRBD1, 6 bases. The CDR3 length is 14 residues. Germline V gene data show CDR1 as MNHEY and CDR2 as SVGAGI. V was clipped by 6 bases and J by 8 bases, with 19 bases between them. The CDR3 DNA reads TGTGCCAGCAGCTTGATACAGGGCCAGTTCGGCTACACCTTC. This translates into CASSLIQGQFGYTF.

This clone was recorded only once. The J gene is TRBJ2-1, the V gene TRBV7-9; D gene uncertain. The CDR3 consists of 15 residues. Trimming removed 1 base from V and 0 bases from J, with 7 bases in between. The germline V gene has CDR1 SEHNR and CDR2 FQNEAQ (reference sequence). The CDR3 DNA reads as TGTGCCAGCAGCTTAGAGAGGCTCTCCTACAATGAGCAGTTCTTC. Amino acids: CASSLERLSYNEQFF.

The chain has TRBV19 and TRBJ1-2; perhaps TRBD1 as D (5 bases). V lost 9 bases, J lost 3 bases, and 8 bases lay in between. Germline V gene sequence: CDR1 LNHDA, CDR2 SQIVND (reference sequence). The CDR3 runs 11 residues. In DNA, the CDR3 is TGTGCCAGCGCAGGGTACTATGGCTACACCTTC. Amino acid sequence: CASAGYYGYTF.

This chain joins TRBV7-2 and TRBJ1-4; no clear D. V was clipped by 4 bases and J by 3 bases, with 9 bases between them. In germline, CDR1 is SGHTA, CDR2 FQGNSA. The CDR3 is 14 residues long. As DNA, the CDR3 is TGTGCCAGCAGCTCAGAAGTTGCTAATGAAAAACTGTTTTTT. This gives the protein CASSSEVANEKLFF.